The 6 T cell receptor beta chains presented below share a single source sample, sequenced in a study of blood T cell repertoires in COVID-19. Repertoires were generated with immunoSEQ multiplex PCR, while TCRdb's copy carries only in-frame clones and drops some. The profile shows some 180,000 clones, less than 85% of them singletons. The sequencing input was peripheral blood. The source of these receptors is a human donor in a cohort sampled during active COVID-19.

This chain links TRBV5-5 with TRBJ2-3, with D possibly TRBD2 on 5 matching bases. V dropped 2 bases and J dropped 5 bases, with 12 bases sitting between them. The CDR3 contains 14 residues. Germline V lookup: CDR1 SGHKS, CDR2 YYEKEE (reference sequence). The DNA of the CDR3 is TGTGCCAGCAGCTTAAGGACCCGGGGAGATACGCAGTATTTT. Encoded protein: CASSLRTRGDTQYF.

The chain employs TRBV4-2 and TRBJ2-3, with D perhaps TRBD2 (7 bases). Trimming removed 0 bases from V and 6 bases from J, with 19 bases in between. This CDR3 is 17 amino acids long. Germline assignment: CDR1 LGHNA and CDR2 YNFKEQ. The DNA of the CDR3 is TGTGCCAGCAGCCAAGATGAGGGGGAGGGACACACGGATACGCAGTATTTT. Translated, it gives CASSQDEGEGHTDTQYF.

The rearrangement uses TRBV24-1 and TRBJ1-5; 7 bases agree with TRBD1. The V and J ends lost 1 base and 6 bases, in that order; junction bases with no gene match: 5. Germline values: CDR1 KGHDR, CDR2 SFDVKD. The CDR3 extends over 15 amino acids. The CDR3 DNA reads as TGTGCCACCAGTGATTTAGGACAGGAGAGTCAGCCCCAGCATTTT. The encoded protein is CATSDLGQESQPQHF.

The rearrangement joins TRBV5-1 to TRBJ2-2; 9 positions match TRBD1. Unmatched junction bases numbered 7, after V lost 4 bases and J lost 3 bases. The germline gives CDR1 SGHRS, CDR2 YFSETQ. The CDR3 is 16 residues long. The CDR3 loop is CASSGQGIFHTGELFF. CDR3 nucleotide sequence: TGCGCCAGCAGCGGACAGGGGATATTCCACACCGGGGAGCTGTTTTTT.

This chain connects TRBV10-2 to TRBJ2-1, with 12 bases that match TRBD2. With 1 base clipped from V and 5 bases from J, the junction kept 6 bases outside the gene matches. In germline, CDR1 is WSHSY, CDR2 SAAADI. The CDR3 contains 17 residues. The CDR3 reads CASSEWGPSGGDNEQFF. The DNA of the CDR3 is TGCGCCAGCAGTGAGTGGGGGCCTAGCGGGGGGGACAATGAGCAGTTCTTC.

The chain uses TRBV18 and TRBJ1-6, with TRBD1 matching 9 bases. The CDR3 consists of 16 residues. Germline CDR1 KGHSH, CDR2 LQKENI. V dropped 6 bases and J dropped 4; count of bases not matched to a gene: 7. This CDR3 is CASSETGTGYNSPLHF. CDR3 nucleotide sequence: TGTGCCAGCTCCGAAACCGGGACAGGGTATAATTCACCCCTCCACTTT.